This T cell receptor beta chain appears in the sequencing data of a study of blood T cell repertoires in COVID-19. Study-wide context: Whether acute or convalescent, the COVID-19 samples came from the United States, Italy and Spain. The analysed material was cDNA or gDNA that came from T cells, B-cell-depleted T cells, or PBMCs.

Followed longitudinally, the Seattle patients had been enrolled during active infection. The germline V gene encodes CDR1 MDHEN and CDR2 SYDVKM. Trimming shortened V by 6 bases and J by 4 bases, and 16 bases separated the two germline ends. The CDR3 runs 14 residues. In the study's own analysis: By means of reference gene primer amplification, nucleated cell counts were estimated. Sequencing was performed with immunoSEQ multiplex PCR; in TCRdb, only in-frame clones are kept and a portion is missing. V and J calls and clone size are as listed in that table; D and trimming were resolved from the DNA. The profile shows about 180,000 clones, 70% to 80% of them singletons.

The rearrangement links TRBV28 to TRBJ2-7, with D possibly TRBD1 on 6 matching bases. This sequence originates from a woman aged 60-75 years with COVID-19, enrolled during active disease. The sequenced material came from peripheral blood. The CDR3 DNA is TGTGCCAGCAGGGAGACCGGACAGATATACGAGCAGTACTTC. This encodes CASRETGQIYEQYF.